This T cell receptor (beta chain) was profiled in a study of shared clonotypes between healthy human individuals. Study-wide results and caveats: Blood alone was sampled, and tissue repertoires likely differ.

Between the trimmed V and J ends, which lost 7 bases and 5 bases, there was a span of 15 bases. The length of the CDR3 is 14 residues. Germline V gene data show CDR1 as LNHDA and CDR2 as SQIVND (reference sequence). TCRdb's table, derived via immunoSEQ multiplex PCR, lists solely in-frame clones and lacks some. The sample holds 1.5 million to 2.5 million clones, about 95% seen once. As defined, naive CD8 cells were CD45RO-negative and positively selected for CCR7, with terminally differentiated effector memory CD45RA+ cells excluded. A note on this clone: Its antigen is as yet unknown.

This sequence was found in a man aged 18-30 years in good health. The V and J genes are TRBV19 and TRBJ2-1; D is possibly TRBD2 (6 bases). The source material was naive CD8+ T cells sorted from blood. DNA for the CDR3: TGTGCCAGTACCCTCAACGGGGGAAACAATGAGCAGTTCTTC. This gives the protein CASTLNGGNNEQFF. Full variable domain (rest looked up from reference TRBV19 and TRBJ2-1): DGGITQSPKYLFRKEGQNVTLSCEQNLNHDAMYWYRQDPGQGLRLIYYSQIVNDFQKGDIAEGYSVSREKKESFPLTVTSAQKNPTAFYLCASTLNGGNNEQFFGPGTRLTVL.